These 11 T cell receptor beta chains came from one sample sequenced in a study of OX40 agonist ivuxolimab in advanced cancers. Some clones are missing from TCRdb's copy, which holds only in-frame ones; the method was immunoSEQ multiplex PCR. The table records some 83,000 clones, around 85% of them present only once. Material: CD4+ or CD8+ T cells sorted from blood, obtained in a trial of the OX40 agonist ivuxolimab. These receptors were collected from an adult with an advanced solid tumor such as melanoma, head and neck, liver or kidney cancer.

The chain is built from TRBV19 and TRBJ2-7; TRBD1 is a possible D gene (5 bases). Trimming took 6 bases from V and 0 from J, leaving 15 bases between them. CDR3 size: 15 residues. The germline gives CDR1 LNHDA, CDR2 SQIVND (reference sequence). This CDR3 is CASSPGHYSSYEQYF. Here the CDR3 DNA reads TGTGCCAGTAGCCCCGGACATTACAGCTCCTACGAGCAGTACTTC.

The rearrangement joins TRBV4-3 to TRBJ2-7, with D possibly matching TRBD2 (5 bases). This CDR3 comprises 15 residues. The V end lost 3 bases, the J end lost 9 bases, and 21 bases lay between the germline ends. Germline CDR1 is LGHNA and CDR2 is YSLEER. CDR3 DNA sequence: TGCGCCAGCAGCCAGACCGGCGCGGCGGCCGCGGGGCAGTACTTC. It translates to CASSQTGAAAAGQYF.

In this sample, this clone turned up a few times. The chain combines TRBV6-5 with TRBJ2-1, with D possibly TRBD1 on 5 matching bases. This CDR3 is built from 14 residues. Trimming cost V 4 bases and J 6 bases, with 13 bases left between them. The germline CDR1 and CDR2 sequences are MNHEY and SVGAGI. The CDR3 loop reads CASSSHGHPNEQFF. CDR3 DNA: TGTGCCAGCAGTTCTCACGGACACCCCAATGAGCAGTTCTTC.

This clone has a handful of counts. The genes are TRBV5-1 and TRBJ1-2; 8 bases match TRBD1. From germline, CDR1 is SGHRS and CDR2 YFSETQ. J was trimmed by 8 bases and V by 0 bases; bases with no gene match: 0. The CDR3 has 12 residues. CDR3 loop: CASSLGTGGYTF. The CDR3 DNA sequence: TGCGCCAGCAGCTTGGGGACAGGGGGCTACACCTTC.

This clone was observed a handful of times. The chain employs TRBV7-6 and TRBJ2-3; D gene uncertain. This CDR3 region has 13 residues. CDR1 is SGHVS, CDR2 FNYEAQ, per germline. V was pared by 3 bases and J by 4 bases, with 8 bases between. The CDR3 protein is CASSFQAPDTQYF. DNA for the CDR3: TGTGCCAGCAGCTTTCAGGCCCCAGATACGCAGTATTTT.

V gene TRBV7-2 combines with J gene TRBJ2-1; 8 nucleotides match TRBD2. The CDR3 is made up of 15 amino acids. After removal of 2 bases from V and 6 bases from J, the junction contained 6 bases not matched to a gene. The germline V gene has CDR1 SGHTA and CDR2 FQGNSA. CDR3 sequence: CASSLLAGWGNEQFF. CDR3 nucleotide sequence: TGTGCCAGCAGCTTATTAGCGGGATGGGGCAATGAGCAGTTCTTC.

This clone was detected many times. This chain joins TRBV30 and TRBJ2-1; D gene uncertain. Trimming took off 4 bases at V and 7 bases at J, with 11 bases between the two ends. Germline V gene sequence: CDR1 GTSNPN, CDR2 SVGIG (reference sequence). This CDR3 is built from 12 residues. The CDR3 region is CAWMPVGNEQFF. The CDR3, as DNA: TGTGCCTGGATGCCCGTGGGGAATGAGCAGTTCTTC.

The rearrangement links TRBV30 to TRBJ2-3; 7 bases align to TRBD1. Unmatched junction bases numbered 8, after V lost 5 bases and J lost 0 bases. The CDR3 is 15 amino acids. The germline gives CDR1 GTSNPN, CDR2 SVGIG (reference sequence). CDR3 residues: CAWCERGLSTDTQYF. In DNA form, the CDR3 reads TGTGCCTGGTGTGAGAGGGGGCTTAGCACAGATACGCAGTATTTT.

The chain recombines TRBV4-3 with TRBJ2-1; D perhaps matches TRBD2 (5 bases). This CDR3 is built from 16 residues. V was cut by 4 bases and J by 6 bases, with 19 bases left in between. Germline V gene sequence: CDR1 LGHNA, CDR2 YSLEER. CDR3 nucleotides: TGCGCCAGCAGCCCGGGGTGGGCCATTAAACGCAATGAGCAGTTCTTC. It codes for CASSPGWAIKRNEQFF.

The rearrangement links TRBV7-9 to TRBJ1-3, with D unresolved. Germline V gene lookup returns CDR1 SEHNR and CDR2 FQNEAQ (reference sequence). The CDR3 is 12 residues long. With 3 bases removed from V and 7 bases from J, the gap between germline ends came to 7 bases. The DNA for the CDR3 is TGTGCCAGCAGCTTTGGTTCCAACACCATATATTTT. It yields the protein CASSFGSNTIYF.

V is TRBV13 and J is TRBJ2-4; tentative D call: TRBD1 (5 bases). Germline-derived CDR1 and CDR2 are PRHDT and FYEKMQ (reference sequence). Trimming took 8 bases from V and 5 from J, leaving 16 bases between them. This CDR3 is built from 14 residues. The CDR3 DNA is TGTGCCAGCGCTAAGTTTGACAGACAAAACATTCAGTACTTC. Its protein product is CASAKFDRQNIQYF.